This T cell receptor (beta chain) is from a study of shared clonotypes between healthy human individuals. This table comes from immunoSEQ multiplex PCR, and its TCRdb copy is limited to in-frame clones, with some not included. Of about 1.1 million clones in the sample, about 84% are singletons; the top ten hold approximately 0.5%. This CDR3 region has 15 residues. Trimming stripped 7 bases from V and 2 bases from J, with 18 bases between. Germline CDR1 and CDR2: SGHNT and YYREEE (reference sequence). HIV-negative, healthy adults without recent acute infections or vaccinations were the donors. The sample comprised memory CD4+ T cells from PBMCs. Subset: CD45RA-negative fraction. The genes are TRBV5-4 and TRBJ1-1; the D is unclear. The receptor was derived from a man younger than 35 in good health. Some clones in this sample may be carry-over from other donors' samples. CDR3: CASRWSSGVNTEAFF. CDR3 DNA: TGTGCCAGCCGTTGGTCCTCTGGCGTCAACACTGAAGCTTTCTTT.